This TCR beta chain was recovered during a study of early T cells in non-severe SARS-CoV-2 infection. Across the whole study: Bulk RNA isolated from unsorted whole blood underwent sequencing; chains were not paired. Study-wide results and caveats: VDJdb matching, biased toward anti-spike CD8 responses, missed private and CD4 specificities.

The CDR3 spans 17 residues. From germline, CDR1 is SGHDT and CDR2 YYEEEE. V was pared by 2 bases and J by 3 bases, with 19 bases between. This clonotype was seen more than once but under ten times. Its cognate antigen is unknown. Individual cDNA molecules were tagged with unique molecular identifiers, the study reported. TCRdb recomputed calls from the 5' RACE reads with MiXCR, one row per CDR3 protein. The repertoire includes roughly 63,000 distinct CDR3 sequences, more than 10% of them detected once, and 1.2% sits in the top ten. The sample in question was whole blood, obtained at baseline. The TCR sequence derives from an adult who was a healthcare worker with PCR-confirmed SARS-CoV-2 infection or an uninfected control (not recorded which). The donor label of this sample is uncertain. The V call is TRBV5-6, the J call TRBJ2-3; D is unresolved. The DNA of the CDR3 is TGTGCCAGCAGCTTATTAACCGGGCCCACCGGGACAGATACGCAGTATTTT. Amino acids: CASSLLTGPTGTDTQYF.